One TCR beta chain is described in this entry. The antigen is not known. One end of the junction does not line up with germline, which may come from a read error. The protocol was immunoSEQ multiplex PCR, while the TCRdb copy is restricted to in-frame clones and leaves out a portion. The sample consists of 100,000 to 150,000 clones, 80% to 90% of them appearing once. CDR1 is KGHSH and CDR2 is LQKENI in the germline V gene. The CDR3 sequence is 12 residues long. The data were taken from a study of T cell responses to AZD1222 COVID-19 vaccine. General study results and limits: Vaccine-related CD4 TCRs covered spike, predominating at 160-218 and 743-854.

The chain links TRBV18 to TRBJ1-2; D is perhaps TRBD1 (6 bases). The sequencing here drew on peripheral blood, taken on day 0 of AZD1222 vaccination. This TCR was recovered from an adult in good health. This CDR3 is CASSPTDRDFSF. As DNA, the CDR3 is TGTGCCAGCTCACCTACGGACAGAGATTTTTCCTTC.